The TCR beta chain described here comes from a study of T cells in Graves' hyperthyroidism and ophthalmopathy. On the study more broadly: Peripheral blood sampling occurred at initial diagnosis, before any treatment. General study findings and limits: It was a median about 6.5 months before onset that the model predicted ophthalmopathy.

About this clonotype: The antigen is undetermined.

Absent ophthalmopathy progression within 18 months defined stable Graves' hyperthyroidism. Participants, patients aged 18 to 65, had newly diagnosed hyperthyroidism with a duration under 2 months. Authors of the study amplified TCR beta CDR3 regions from RNA transcripts. The HTBI primer set was used in a first-round RT-PCR of the TCR CDR3. TCRdb reprocessed the multiplex PCR reads via MiXCR and lists one record per CDR3 protein. The sample includes fewer than 350,000 distinct CDR3 sequences, 20% to 25% seen only once; the top ten take about 50%. The origin of this receptor is a woman aged 45-65 years with Graves' hyperthyroidism. The sequencing sample was made of blood.

The CDR3 region is CASSYSNQGNQQYF. As DNA, the CDR3 is TGTGCCAGCAGTTACTCGAACCAGGGAAATCAGCAGTACTTC. The chain employs TRBV6-5 and TRBJ2-7; TRBD1 might be the D (5 bases). The CDR3 has 14 residues. Germline CDR1 is MNHEY and CDR2 is SVGAGI. The V and J ends lost 0 bases and 8 bases respectively, with 14 bases between them.